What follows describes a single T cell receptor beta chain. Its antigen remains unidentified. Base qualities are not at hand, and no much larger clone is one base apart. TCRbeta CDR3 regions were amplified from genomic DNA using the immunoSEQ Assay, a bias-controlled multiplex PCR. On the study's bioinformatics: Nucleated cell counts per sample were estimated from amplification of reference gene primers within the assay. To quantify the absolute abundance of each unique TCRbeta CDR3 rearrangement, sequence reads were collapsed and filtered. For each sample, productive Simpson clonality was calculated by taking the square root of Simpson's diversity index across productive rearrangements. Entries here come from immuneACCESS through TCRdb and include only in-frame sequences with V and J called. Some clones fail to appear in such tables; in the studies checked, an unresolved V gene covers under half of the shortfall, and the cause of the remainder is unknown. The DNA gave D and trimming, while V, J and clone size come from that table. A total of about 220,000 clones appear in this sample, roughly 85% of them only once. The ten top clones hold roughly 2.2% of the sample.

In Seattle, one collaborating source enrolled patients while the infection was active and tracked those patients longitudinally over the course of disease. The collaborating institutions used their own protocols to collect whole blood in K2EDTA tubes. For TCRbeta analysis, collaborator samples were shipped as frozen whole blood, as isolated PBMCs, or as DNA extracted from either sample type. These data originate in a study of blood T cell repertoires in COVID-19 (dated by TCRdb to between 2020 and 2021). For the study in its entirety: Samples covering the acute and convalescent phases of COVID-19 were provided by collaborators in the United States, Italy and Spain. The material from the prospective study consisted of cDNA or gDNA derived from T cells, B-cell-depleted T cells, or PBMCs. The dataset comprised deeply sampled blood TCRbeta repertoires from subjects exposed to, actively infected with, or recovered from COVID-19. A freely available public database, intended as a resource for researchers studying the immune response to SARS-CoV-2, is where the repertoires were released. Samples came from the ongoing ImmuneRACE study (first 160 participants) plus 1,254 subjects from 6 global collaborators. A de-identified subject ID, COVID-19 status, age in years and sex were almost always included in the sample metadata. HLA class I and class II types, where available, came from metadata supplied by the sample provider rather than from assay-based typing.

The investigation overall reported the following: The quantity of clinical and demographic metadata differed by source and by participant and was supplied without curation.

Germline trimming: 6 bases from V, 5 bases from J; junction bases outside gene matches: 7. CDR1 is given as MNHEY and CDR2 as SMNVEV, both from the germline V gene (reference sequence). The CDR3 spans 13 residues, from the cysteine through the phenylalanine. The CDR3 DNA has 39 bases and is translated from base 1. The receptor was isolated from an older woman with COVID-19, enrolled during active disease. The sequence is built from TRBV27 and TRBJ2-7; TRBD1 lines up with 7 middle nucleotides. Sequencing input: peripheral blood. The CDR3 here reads CASSSGQLNEQYF. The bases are TGTGCCAGCAGCTCGGGACAGCTAAACGAGCAGTACTTC.